Sequencing of this TCR beta chain was carried out in a study of radiation and T cells in renal cell carcinoma. CDR1 is SEHNR, CDR2 FQNEAQ, per germline (reference sequence). The V and J ends lost 6 bases and 5 bases, in that order; junction bases with no gene match: 8. CDR3 length equals 14 residues. This sample's treatment: 15 Gy SBRT to primary tumor, nephrectomy 4 weeks later. Here immunoSEQ multiplex PCR was the method, and the copy in TCRdb shows in-frame clones only, minus some. The repertoire consists of approximately 21,000 clones, with 40% to 55% occurring once and the leading ten covering 16%.

The sequence was collected from a woman aged 45-59 years with renal cell carcinoma. The source was tumor tissue, collected from a patient whose treatment included radiotherapy and nephrectomy. The chain recombines TRBV7-9 with TRBJ2-3, with TRBD2 identical over 7 bases. CDR3 coding DNA: TGTGCCAGCAGGCCATCGACTAGCTTAGATACGCAGTATTTT. It translates to CASRPSTSLDTQYF. Together with reference TRBV7-9 and TRBJ2-3, the CDR3 gives the full variable domain: DTGVSQNPRHKITKRGQNVTFRCDPISEHNRLYWYRQTLGQGPEFLTYFQNEAQLEKSRLLSDRFSAERPKGSFSTLEIQRTEQGDSAMYLCASRPSTSLDTQYFGPGTRLTVL.